These 25 T cell receptor beta chains originate from one sample sequenced in a study of blood T cell repertoires in COVID-19. Sequencing used immunoSEQ multiplex PCR; TCRdb keeps in-frame clones, though not all of them. This table has roughly 190,000 clones, about 85% appearing once. What was sequenced was peripheral blood. The source of these receptors is a woman aged 60-70 years with acute or convalescent COVID-19.

CDR3 nucleotides: TGTGCCACCAGCAGAGATCGGGTGTCGAGCTCCTACGAGCAGTACGTC. It translates to CATSRDRVSSSYEQYV. The chain recombines TRBV15 with TRBJ2-7, with D unresolved. The germline CDR1 and CDR2 sequences are LNHNV and YYDKDF (reference sequence). V lost 0 bases, J lost 0 bases, and 12 bases lay in between. The CDR3 runs 16 residues.

The V gene is TRBV9, the J gene TRBJ1-4; 11 nucleotides align to TRBD1. V was clipped by 4 bases and J by 6 bases; unmatched bases: 5. From germline, CDR1 is SGDLS and CDR2 YYNGEE. This CDR3 spans 15 amino acids. This CDR3 is CASSPGTGGHEKLFF. In DNA form, the CDR3 reads TGTGCCAGCAGCCCAGGGACAGGGGGTCATGAAAAACTGTTTTTT.

The rearrangement joins TRBV3-1 (or the pseudogene TRBV3-2) to TRBJ2-2; 10 bases map to TRBD1. The CDR3 contains 15 residues. Germline CDR1 and CDR2: LGHDT and YNNKEL (reference sequence). J gave up 7 bases and V 5 bases, and 7 bases lay outside the gene matches. The chain's CDR3 is CASSSGTGVYGELFF. CDR3 sequence (DNA): TGTGCCAGCAGCTCCGGGACAGGGGTGTACGGGGAGCTGTTTTTT.

This chain uses TRBV18 with TRBJ1-5, with 7 nucleotides matching TRBD1. CDR3 length equals 14 residues. Trimming cost V 3 bases and J 5 bases; bases outside gene matches: 4. Germline CDR1 reads KGHSH; CDR2 reads LQKENI. For the CDR3, the DNA is TGTGCCAGCTCACCCGGGACAGCAGATCAGCCCCAGCATTTT. Translated: CASSPGTADQPQHF.

The V call is TRBV21-1, the J call TRBJ2-7; the tabulated D call, TRBD2, remains unverified against the DNA. TRBV21-1 is a pseudogene segment. The CDR3 contains 15 residues. The CDR3 nucleotides read TGTGCCAGCAGCAAAAAGGTGGCGGGGGTTTACGAGCAGTACTTC. It specifies CASSKKVAGVYEQYF.

The chain couples TRBV6-1 to TRBJ1-5; unclear D gene. Germline V gene data show CDR1 as MNHNS and CDR2 as SASEGT. The CDR3 has 15 amino acids. Trimming cost V 2 bases and J 1 base, with 9 bases left between them. CDR3 sequence (DNA): TGTGCCAGCAGTGAAAGTGGTCTAAGCAATCAGCCCCAGCATTTT. It translates to CASSESGLSNQPQHF.

The chain carries TRBV28 and TRBJ1-1, with 10 bases aligning to TRBD1. The CDR3 is 16 amino acids. Germline V gene sequence: CDR1 MDHEN, CDR2 SYDVKM. Germline trimming cut 5 bases from V and 3 bases from J; bases unmatched to any gene: 9. The CDR3 reads CASSNSPGTGDTEAFF. The CDR3 DNA sequence: TGTGCCAGCAGTAATAGTCCCGGGACAGGGGACACTGAAGCTTTCTTT.

The chain carries TRBV30 and TRBJ1-2, with 8 bases aligning to TRBD1. Trimming cost V 0 bases and J 3 bases; bases outside gene matches: 9. The germline V gene has CDR1 GTSNPN and CDR2 SVGIG (reference sequence). This CDR3 region has 16 residues. The CDR3 DNA reads TGTGCCTGGAGTGTACCCCCAGGGGGCGCTTACTATGGCTACACCTTC. Translated, it gives CAWSVPPGGAYYGYTF.

The chain employs TRBV15 and TRBJ1-6; 10 bases match TRBD1. The junction had 4 bases not matched to a gene; V was cut back by 1 base and J by 7 bases. Germline CDR1 and CDR2: LNHNV and YYDKDF (reference sequence). This CDR3 has 16 amino acids. The CDR3 loop is CATSRGQGAGNSPLHF. Here the CDR3 DNA reads TGTGCCACCAGCAGAGGACAGGGGGCTGGCAATTCACCCCTCCACTTT.

The rearrangement joins TRBV5-1 to TRBJ1-3, with 9 bases identical to TRBD1. Germline V gives CDR1 SGHRS, CDR2 YFSETQ. There are 15 residues in the CDR3. After removal of 4 bases from V and 0 bases from J, the junction contained 2 bases not matched to a gene. The CDR3 sequence: CASSRGQGSGNTIYF. DNA of the CDR3: TGCGCCAGCAGCCGGGGACAGGGCTCTGGAAACACCATATATTTT.

This clone appeared a single time. The V gene is TRBV12-5, the J gene TRBJ1-2; D possibly corresponds to TRBD1 (5 bases). In germline, CDR1 is LGHNT, CDR2 FRNRAP. This CDR3 contains 15 residues. V was clipped by 4 bases and J by 2 bases, with 14 bases between them. The CDR3 nucleotides read TGTGCTAGTGGTTCTCCGGGACTGGGGAACTATGGCTACACCTTC. Protein: CASGSPGLGNYGYTF.

The rearrangement links TRBV9 to TRBJ2-3; D gene ambiguous. From germline, CDR1 is SGDLS and CDR2 YYNGEE. Trimming shortened V by 5 bases and J by 4 bases, and 20 bases separated the two germline ends. CDR3 length: 16 amino acids. CDR3 amino acids: CASSPDSAPPADTQYF. The CDR3 DNA is TGTGCCAGCAGTCCCGACTCGGCCCCCCCCGCAGATACGCAGTATTTT.

The chain carries TRBV28 and TRBJ2-7, with D maybe TRBD2 (5 bases). The CDR3 contains 14 residues. Trimming pared 2 bases from V and 2 bases from J, leaving 10 bases between. Germline V gene data show CDR1 as MDHEN and CDR2 as SYDVKM. The CDR3: CASSLSGSAYEQYF. The CDR3 bases are TGTGCCAGCAGTTTAAGTGGGAGTGCCTACGAGCAGTACTTC. Full variable domain (outside the CDR3, taken from reference TRBV28 and TRBJ2-7): DVKVTQSSRYLVKRTGEKVFLECVQDMDHENMFWYRQDPGLGLRLIYFSYDVKMKEKGDIPEGYSVSREKKERFSLILESASTNQTSMYLCASSLSGSAYEQYFGPGTRLTVT.

The chain combines TRBV5-4 with TRBJ2-1; the match to TRBD2 covers 10 bases. The CDR3 extends over 14 amino acids. The germline CDR1 and CDR2 sequences are SGHNT and YYREEE (reference sequence). With V trimmed by 0 bases and J by 8 bases, 2 bases remained unmatched. The CDR3 DNA reads TGTGCCAGCAGCTTGGTAGGGACTAGCGATGAGCAGTTCTTC. The encoded protein is CASSLVGTSDEQFF.

Note on this clone: At one end the junction does not follow the germline gene, possibly because of a read error. The chain links TRBV19 to TRBJ2-7, with D tentatively TRBD2 (6 bases). This CDR3 comprises 14 residues. Germline lookup yields CDR1 LNHDA and CDR2 SQIVND (reference sequence). CDR3 protein: CASSITLASYEQYF. CDR3 in DNA: TGTGCCAGTAGTATAACCCTAGCGTCCTACGAGCAGTATTTC.

The rearrangement uses TRBV5-4 and TRBJ2-2, with D perhaps TRBD2 (7 bases). The CDR3 is 16 residues long. The V gene's germline CDR1 is SGHNT and CDR2 YYREEE (reference sequence). The V end was cut by 4 bases, the J end by 0 bases, with 13 bases between. The CDR3 bases are TGTGCCAGCAGCCGGGGGGCGGGAGCGAACACCGGGGAGCTGTTTTTT. It translates to CASSRGAGANTGELFF.

CDR3 DNA sequence: TGCAGCGTCGCGACAGGGGCCTATAATCAGCCCCAGCATTTT. Amino acids: CSVATGAYNQPQHF. The V call is TRBV29-1, the J call TRBJ1-5; 8 positions agree with TRBD1. The germline V gene encodes CDR1 SQVTM and CDR2 ANQGSEA. Losses at the gene ends were 6 bases for V and 4 bases for J; bases not matched to a gene: 8. This CDR3 is 14 amino acids long. Full variable domain (outside the CDR3, taken from reference TRBV29-1 and TRBJ1-5): SAVISQKPSRDICQRGTSLTIQCQVDSQVTMMFWYRQQPGQSLTLIATANQGSEATYESGFVIDKFPISRPNLTFSTLTVSNMSPEDSSIYLCSVATGAYNQPQHFGDGTRLSIL.

The rearrangement joins TRBV7-9 to TRBJ1-2; D is undetermined. CDR3 length equals 12 residues. Per the germline V gene, CDR1 is SEHNR and CDR2 is FQNEAQ (reference sequence). Trimming stripped 5 bases from V and 4 bases from J, with 8 bases between. The CDR3 here is CASSAGIYGYTF. The DNA of the CDR3 is TGTGCCAGCAGCGCCGGGATCTATGGCTACACCTTC.

The chain uses TRBV24-1 and TRBJ2-3; TRBD1 matches 10 bases. The CDR3 length is 16 residues. Germline V gene sequence: CDR1 KGHDR, CDR2 SFDVKD. The J segment lost 2 bases and the V segment lost 4 bases, leaving 5 bases of the junction unmatched. This CDR3 reads CATSDRDRGNTDTQYF. Written as DNA, the CDR3 is TGTGCCACCAGTGACCGGGACAGGGGAAACACAGATACGCAGTATTTT.

This chain links TRBV5-1 with TRBJ1-6, with no clear D. Trimming pared 0 bases from V and 3 bases from J, leaving 7 bases between. CDR3 length: 15 amino acids. Germline CDR1 is SGHRS and CDR2 is YFSETQ. CDR3 DNA: TGCGCCAGCAGCTTGGACGGGGTCTATAATTCACCCCTCCACTTT. This translates into CASSLDGVYNSPLHF.

The rearrangement joins TRBV7-9 to TRBJ2-5; TRBD1 matches 9 bases. This CDR3 region has 17 residues. Germline V gene data show CDR1 as SEHNR and CDR2 as FQNEAQ (reference sequence). The ends lost 5 bases at V and 1 base at J; junction bases unmatched: 11. The CDR3 reads CASSGHMDRGTQETQYF. The CDR3 DNA sequence: TGTGCCAGCAGCGGACATATGGACAGGGGCACCCAAGAGACCCAGTACTTC.

Remarks on this clone: Additional DNA sequences in this sample encode the identical CDR3. The rearrangement joins TRBV5-1 to TRBJ1-1; D uncertain. CDR1 is SGHRS and CDR2 is YFSETQ in the germline V gene. Trimming cost V 0 bases and J 3 bases, with 6 bases left between them. The CDR3 extends over 13 amino acids. The CDR3 nucleotides are TGCGCCAGCAGCTTGGCTGGAGACACTGAAGCTTTCTTT. Protein sequence: CASSLAGDTEAFF.

This clone came up many times. The chain couples TRBV9 to TRBJ1-1; D gene uncertain. Germline CDR1 is SGDLS and CDR2 is YYNGEE. The CDR3 runs to 13 residues. V was shortened by 4 bases and J by 5 bases, with 12 bases between the two germline ends. The CDR3 DNA reads TGTGCCAGCAGCTTGGACGGGAGAACTGAAGCTTTCTTT. Encoded protein: CASSLDGRTEAFF.

The chain carries TRBV4-1 and TRBJ1-1; D is undetermined. Germline V CDR1 and CDR2: MGHRA, YSYEKL. CDR3 length equals 13 residues. Trimming left V 1 base short and J 3 bases short, with 6 bases between. The CDR3 sequence is CASSQARDTEAFF. CDR3 bases: TGCGCCAGCAGCCAAGCCCGGGACACTGAAGCTTTCTTT.

The rearrangement links TRBV10-3 to TRBJ1-1, with 7 bases aligning to TRBD1. The germline CDR1 and CDR2 sequences are ENHRY and SYGVKD. Trimming cost V 6 bases and J 3 bases; bases outside gene matches: 7. The CDR3 consists of 14 residues. The CDR3 reads CAIRDRWSDTEAFF. CDR3 bases: TGTGCCATCAGGGACAGGTGGTCTGACACTGAAGCTTTCTTT.